A single sample is the source of the 23 T cell receptor beta chains below, sequenced in a study of blood T cell repertoires in COVID-19. Repertoires were generated with immunoSEQ multiplex PCR, while TCRdb's copy carries only in-frame clones and drops some. The repertoire holds hundreds of thousands of clones, with 86% as singletons. The sequencing input was PBMCs or T cells enriched from blood (not recorded which). These receptors were collected from a man between 40 and 49 years old who had recovered from COVID-19.

The J gene is TRBJ1-1, the V gene TRBV30, with 7 bases fitting TRBD1. The V segment lost 4 bases and the J segment 1 base; nucleotides outside the gene matches: 9. CDR1 and CDR2 from the germline V gene are GTSNPN and SVGIG (reference sequence). The CDR3 has 15 amino acids. CDR3 sequence: CAWNRLGTANTEAFF. DNA for the CDR3: TGTGCCTGGAACCGCCTAGGGACAGCGAACACTGAAGCTTTCTTT.

This clone was observed once. This chain uses TRBV4-2 with TRBJ1-2, with 7 bases aligning to TRBD1. Germline V CDR1 and CDR2: LGHNA, YNFKEQ. Trimming cost V 0 bases and J 3 bases; bases outside gene matches: 4. CDR3 length equals 15 residues. CDR3 loop: CASSQDDQGDYGYTF. CDR3 bases: TGTGCCAGCAGCCAAGATGACCAGGGGGACTATGGCTACACCTTC.

This clone has just a few counts. The J gene is TRBJ1-1, the V gene TRBV9, with 7 bases fitting TRBD1. Germline V gene data show CDR1 as SGDLS and CDR2 as YYNGEE. Trimming removed 3 bases from V and 4 bases from J; junction bases left unmatched: 3. The CDR3 has 13 residues. The CDR3 DNA sequence: TGTGCCAGCAGCGCGACAGGGTTCACTGAAGCTTTCTTT. Amino acids: CASSATGFTEAFF.

The J gene is TRBJ2-7, the V gene TRBV7-9; D is undetermined. This CDR3 spans 12 amino acids. Between the trimmed V and J ends, which lost 0 bases and 2 bases, there was a span of 2 bases. CDR1 and CDR2 (germline): SEHNR, FQNEAQ (reference sequence). The DNA of the CDR3 is TGTGCCAGCAGCTTAGCCGCCTACGAGCAGTACTTC. As protein: CASSLAAYEQYF. Variable domain in full (rest from reference TRBV7-9 and TRBJ2-7): DTGVSQNPRHKITKRGQNVTFRCDPISEHNRLYWYRQTLGQGPEFLTYFQNEAQLEKSRLLSDRFSAERPKGSFSTLEIQRTEQGDSAMYLCASSLAAYEQYFGPGTRLTVT.

CDR3 region: CASSLAAGGIYQETQYF. The CDR3 DNA sequence: TGTGCCAGCAGCTTGGCAGCGGGAGGGATTTACCAAGAGACCCAGTACTTC. This rearrangement joins TRBV5-6 to TRBJ2-5; 10 bases align to TRBD2. The V gene's germline CDR1 is SGHDT and CDR2 YYEEEE. This CDR3 is 17 amino acids long. J gave up 0 bases and V 0 bases, and 5 bases lay outside the gene matches.

V is TRBV25-1 and J is TRBJ2-3; possibly TRBD1 for D (6 bases). This CDR3 contains 15 residues. V was pared by 6 bases and J by 9 bases, with 22 bases between. From germline, CDR1 is MGHDK and CDR2 SYGVNS. This CDR3 reads CASRNGQTLGGTQYF. As DNA, the CDR3 is TGTGCCAGCAGGAACGGACAGACCCTAGGCGGAACGCAGTATTTT.

J is TRBJ2-5 and V is TRBV5-6; 8 bases line up with TRBD1. Germline lookup yields CDR1 SGHDT and CDR2 YYEEEE. The CDR3 sequence is 17 residues long. J gave up 2 bases and V 4 bases, and 13 bases lay outside the gene matches. The CDR3 DNA is TGTGCCAGCAGCCCGTTTTGGACAGGGAAGATTCAAGAGACCCAGTACTTC. This translates into CASSPFWTGKIQETQYF.

This chain uses TRBV10-3 with TRBJ2-1, with a tentative D call TRBD1 (5 bases). Germline V gene data show CDR1 as ENHRY and CDR2 as SYGVKD. The CDR3 covers 16 residues. The germline V and J ends were trimmed by 3 bases and 8 bases, with 20 bases remaining between them. CDR3 in amino acids: CAISEESLAGLYEQFF. The CDR3 DNA reads as TGTGCCATCAGTGAAGAATCGTTGGCAGGGTTGTATGAGCAGTTCTTC.

This chain joins TRBV11-2 and TRBJ2-6; weak D call: TRBD2 (5 bases). V lost 5 bases and J 0 bases, leaving 8 bases between the germline ends. Germline V gene data show CDR1 as SGHAT and CDR2 as FQNNGV. CDR3 size: 15 residues. The CDR3 region has the DNA TGTGCCAGCAGCCCCCGGGGCTCTGGGGCCAACGTCCTGACTTTC. This gives the protein CASSPRGSGANVLTF.

This rearrangement joins TRBV19 to TRBJ2-1, with 9 bases matching TRBD1. The germline V gene encodes CDR1 LNHDA and CDR2 SQIVND (reference sequence). V dropped 5 bases and J dropped 3; count of bases not matched to a gene: 2. The CDR3 runs 14 residues. In DNA, the CDR3 is TGTGCCAGTAGTGGGACAGGGCACTACAATGAGCAGTTCTTC. Amino acid sequence: CASSGTGHYNEQFF.

This chain links TRBV14 with TRBJ2-7, with TRBD2 identical over 9 bases. The V gene's germline CDR1 is SGHDN and CDR2 FVKESK. The CDR3 spans 14 residues. V gave up 4 bases and J gave up 3 bases; unmatched junction bases: 4. CDR3 sequence: CASSRAGGLYEQYF. CDR3 DNA sequence: TGTGCCAGCAGCCGAGCGGGGGGCCTCTACGAGCAGTACTTC.

The V gene is TRBV5-5, the J gene TRBJ1-2; TRBD1 agrees at 8 bases. Unmatched junction bases numbered 7, after V lost 1 base and J lost 5 bases. Germline CDR1 SGHKS, CDR2 YYEKEE (reference sequence). The CDR3 loop spans 15 amino acids. As DNA, the CDR3 is TGTGCCAGCAGCTTGAGTCAGGGGGCCTTTTATGGCTACACCTTC. Its translation is CASSLSQGAFYGYTF. Variable domain in full (rest from reference TRBV5-5 and TRBJ1-2): DAGVTQSPTHLIKTRGQQVTLRCSPISGHKSVSWYQQVLGQGPQFIFQYYEKEERGRGNFPDRFSARQFPNYSSELNVNALLLGDSALYLCASSLSQGAFYGYTFGSGTRLTVV.

The chain joins TRBV5-1 to TRBJ1-4; the D is unclear. This CDR3 comprises 14 residues. Germline V lookup: CDR1 SGHRS, CDR2 YFSETQ. Deletions cut 1 base from V and 5 bases from J, with 9 bases between. This chain's CDR3 is CASSLLSENEKLFF. In DNA, the CDR3 is TGCGCCAGCAGCTTGTTATCGGAGAATGAAAAACTGTTTTTT.

This CDR3 reads CASSDPFNQPQHF. CDR3 coding DNA: TGTGCCAGCAGTGACCCTTTCAATCAGCCCCAGCATTTT. The chain recombines TRBV2 with TRBJ1-5, with D unresolved. Germline V gives CDR1 SNHLY, CDR2 FYNNEI. Trimming pared 3 bases from V and 3 bases from J, leaving 6 bases between. This CDR3 region has 13 residues.

The chain is built from TRBV19 and TRBJ1-5, with D possibly matching TRBD1 (5 bases). The CDR3 consists of 14 residues. Trimming pared 5 bases from V and 7 bases from J, leaving 15 bases between. Germline CDR1 LNHDA, CDR2 SQIVND (reference sequence). Written as DNA, the CDR3 is TGTGCCAGTAGTGTCCAGGGTTCCCGCCAGCCCCAGCATTTT. Protein sequence: CASSVQGSRQPQHF.

The chain's CDR3 is CAWSVPRGLGDSPLHF. The CDR3 DNA follows: TGTGCCTGGAGTGTACCCAGGGGGCTTGGGGACTCACCCCTCCACTTT. The chain joins TRBV30 to TRBJ1-6; 8 bases are shared with TRBD1. Trimming removed 0 bases from V and 10 bases from J; junction bases left unmatched: 11. The CDR3 has 16 residues. Germline V gene lookup returns CDR1 GTSNPN and CDR2 SVGIG (reference sequence).

This clone was seen only a few times. The chain uses TRBV27 and TRBJ1-5, with 8 positions matching TRBD1. CDR1 and CDR2 from the germline V gene are MNHEY and SMNVEV (reference sequence). The CDR3 consists of 14 residues. V shed 4 bases, J shed 11 bases, and the junction held 10 bases outside the gene matches. DNA of the CDR3: TGTGCCAGCAGTTCCGACCGGGACAGGCTAACCCAGCATTTT. It codes for CASSSDRDRLTQHF.

Worth noting for this clone: An end of the junction does not agree with germline; a read error may underlie this. The chain couples TRBV7-7 to TRBJ2-1; 7 bases match TRBD2. The CDR3 length is 13 residues. The V gene's germline CDR1 is SSHAT and CDR2 FNYEAQ (reference sequence). This CDR3 reads CASSLGLDNEQFF. The DNA for the CDR3 is TGTGCTAGCAGCTTAGGACTAGACAATGAGCAGTTCTTC.

The gene calls are TRBV5-1 and TRBJ1-4; 7 bases are shared with TRBD1. CDR3 length: 14 residues. Germline loops: CDR1 SGHRS, CDR2 YFSETQ. V gave up 4 bases and J gave up 5 bases; unmatched junction bases: 5. CDR3 coding DNA: TGCGCCAGCAGCCCTGGGACAGCGAATGAAAAACTGTTTTTT. Translation: CASSPGTANEKLFF.

The chain joins TRBV6-5 to TRBJ2-7, with 12 bases that match TRBD2. V was pared by 5 bases and J by 4 bases, with 6 bases of the junction left unmatched. The germline V gene encodes CDR1 MNHEY and CDR2 SVGAGI. This CDR3 comprises 15 residues. This chain's CDR3 is CASSLRTSGVYEQYF. CDR3 sequence (DNA): TGTGCCAGCAGTCTCCGGACTAGCGGGGTTTACGAGCAGTACTTC.

This clone has a single count. V and J are TRBV7-8 and TRBJ2-7, with 10 bases lining up with TRBD2. The V segment lost 1 base and the J segment 5 bases; nucleotides outside the gene matches: 8. The CDR3 loop spans 16 amino acids. Germline CDR1 is SGHVS and CDR2 is FQNEAQ. CDR3: CASSLVAGGRPNEQYF. The CDR3 DNA reads TGTGCCAGCAGCTTAGTAGCGGGGGGCCGACCTAACGAGCAGTACTTC.

The V call is TRBV6-5, the J call TRBJ2-1; 9 bases fit TRBD2. Looked up from germline, CDR1 is MNHEY and CDR2 is SVGAGI. CDR3 size: 13 residues. The ends lost 6 bases at V and 7 bases at J; junction bases unmatched: 4. The CDR3 protein is CASRVGLANEQFF. DNA of the CDR3: TGTGCCAGCAGGGTGGGACTAGCTAATGAGCAGTTCTTC.

The chain combines TRBV30 with TRBJ2-7; D call uncertain. Germline CDR1 GTSNPN, CDR2 SVGIG (reference sequence). Trimming took 4 bases from V and 1 from J, leaving 20 bases between them. The CDR3 spans 16 residues. The chain's CDR3 is CAWKPRHPGRSYEQYF. DNA for the CDR3: TGTGCCTGGAAGCCGCGGCACCCTGGAAGGTCCTACGAGCAGTACTTC.